This T cell receptor beta chain originates from a study of vaccination and CD4 T cells after COVID-19. For the study at large: Following dose two, a median approximately 72 days (range 14 to 241) passed before post-vaccine samples were taken.

An Oncomine TCR Beta short-read assay was used to sequence the DNA from cultured CD4+ T cells. A single record per CDR3 protein comes from TCRdb applying MiXCR to the PCR reads. The sample yields about 5,700 distinct CDR3 sequences, 35% to 45% seen once. Treatment here: approximately 11-day PBMC culture with coronavirus spike peptide pools or control peptides (ViraFEST assay). The collection of CD4+ T cells from the unexposed donor took place before the COVID-19 pandemic (2011-2018). Contingent on cell availability, unexposed-donor CD4+ T cells were interrogated with SARS-CoV-2 S/N and four cold-coronavirus spikes. Worth noting for this clonotype: Its target is unknown.

Trimming pared 1 base from V and 11 bases from J, leaving 14 bases between. The CDR3 is made up of 13 amino acids. The rearrangement joins TRBV12-3 or TRBV12-4 to TRBJ1-1; no clear D gene. The TCR sequence derives from a human donor in good health. Sequenced sample: CD4+ T cells from blood, cultured in vitro. CDR3 DNA sequence: TGTGCCAGCAGTTTAGGGGTGAATCCATGGGCTTTCTTT. The encoded protein is CASSLGVNPWAFF.